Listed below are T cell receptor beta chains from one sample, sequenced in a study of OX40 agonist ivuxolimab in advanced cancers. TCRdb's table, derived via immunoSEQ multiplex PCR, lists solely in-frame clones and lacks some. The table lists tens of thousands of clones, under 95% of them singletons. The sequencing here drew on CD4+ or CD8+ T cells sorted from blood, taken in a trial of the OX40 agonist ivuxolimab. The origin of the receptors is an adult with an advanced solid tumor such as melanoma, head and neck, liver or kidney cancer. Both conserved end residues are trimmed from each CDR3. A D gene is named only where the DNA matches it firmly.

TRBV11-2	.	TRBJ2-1	ASSPEGLSNEQF
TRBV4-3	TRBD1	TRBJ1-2	ASSQDGQGDGYT
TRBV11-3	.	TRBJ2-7	ASSFKGAYEQY
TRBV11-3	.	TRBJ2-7	ASSPPVGEQY
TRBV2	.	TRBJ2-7	ASSEGQTWEIEQY
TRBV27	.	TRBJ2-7	ASSPVGGSYEQY
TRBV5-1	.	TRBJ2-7	ASSFGVGLYEQY
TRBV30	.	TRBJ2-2	AWSMGNTGELF
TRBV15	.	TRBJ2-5	ATSIGRGLQETQY
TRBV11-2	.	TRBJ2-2	ASSLDSYLLHSNTGELF
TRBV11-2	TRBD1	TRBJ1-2	ASSFGVPGQPNYGYT
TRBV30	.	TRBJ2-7	AWSVRVSEQY
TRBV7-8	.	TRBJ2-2	ASGMRGNTGELF
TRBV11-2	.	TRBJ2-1	ASSLSSSYNEQF
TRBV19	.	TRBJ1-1	ASSIGENTEAF
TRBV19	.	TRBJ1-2	ASSPGPNYGYT
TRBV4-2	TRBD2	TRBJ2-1	ASSQGTGLAGDREQF
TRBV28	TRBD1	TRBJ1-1	ASYDRGTEAF
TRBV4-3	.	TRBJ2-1	ASSQVREALVDEQF
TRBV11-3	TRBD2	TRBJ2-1	ASSLGSRGSSYNEQF
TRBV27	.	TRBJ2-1	ASSLYGARRDNEQF
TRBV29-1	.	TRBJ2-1	SVEDLGSPGSNEQF
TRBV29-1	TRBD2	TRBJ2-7	SVEDLLAGEQY
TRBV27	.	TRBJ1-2	ASSLSRGAPGGYT
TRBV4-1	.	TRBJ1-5	ASSQDGAEGQPQH
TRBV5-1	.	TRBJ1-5	ASSLVRGRMRSQPQH
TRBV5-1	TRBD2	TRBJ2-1	ASSWSGNQF